These 14 T cell receptor beta chains were sequenced from one sample in a study of T-cell memory formation after mild COVID-19. TCRdb re-called the 5' RACE reads with MiXCR, one entry per CDR3 protein. The top ten clones hold approximately 21% of a sample with 470,000 or so distinct CDR3 sequences, roughly 18% of them seen once. The source material was PBMCs or a T cell subset sorted from them (not recorded which). Receptor source: a man aged 18 to 35 who had mild COVID-19 (a few samples of this study predate the infection). Cell type and time point are not known.

J is TRBJ1-1 and V is TRBV3-1, with no clear D. Trimming stripped 3 bases from V and 3 bases from J, with 5 bases between. The germline V gene has CDR1 LGHDT and CDR2 YNNKEL (reference sequence). The CDR3 is made up of 12 amino acids. The CDR3 coding sequence is TGTGCCAGCAGCCATCTGGACACTGAAGCTTTCTTT. It is translated as CASSHLDTEAFF.

This clonotype has a handful of counts. V gene TRBV12-3 or TRBV12-4 combines with J gene TRBJ1-2; D ambiguous. V was pared by 1 base and J by 1 base, with 10 bases between. This CDR3 contains 15 residues. Here the CDR3 reads CASSLGTLFNYGYTF. The CDR3 nucleotides are TGTGCCAGCAGTTTAGGTACACTTTTTAACTATGGCTACACCTTC.

This clonotype has more than one count but fewer than ten. CDR3 sequence (DNA): TGTGCCAGCTCACCGGACAGGGCGAACACTGAAGCTTTCTTT. It is translated as CASSPDRANTEAFF. V usage is TRBV18 and J usage is TRBJ1-1, with 8 bases aligning to TRBD1. The CDR3 loop spans 14 amino acids. Losses at the gene ends were 3 bases for V and 1 base for J; bases not matched to a gene: 1. Germline V lookup: CDR1 KGHSH, CDR2 LQKENI.

This clonotype was detected ten times or more. This sequence joins TRBV9 and TRBJ2-3; 7 positions match TRBD2. Per the germline V gene, CDR1 is SGDLS and CDR2 is YYNGEE. The V gene end was trimmed by 4 bases and the J gene end by 6 bases; junction bases not matched to a gene: 11. This CDR3 is 15 amino acids long. The CDR3 sequence is CASSPPGLSADTQYF. CDR3 bases: TGTGCCAGCAGCCCTCCGGGACTATCGGCCGATACGCAGTATTTT.

This clonotype was found a few times. The chain employs TRBV6-5 and TRBJ2-4; the match to TRBD1 covers 9 bases. Germline CDR1 reads MNHEY; CDR2 reads SVGAGI. The ends lost 6 bases at V and 9 bases at J; junction bases unmatched: 6. The CDR3 has 13 residues. The CDR3 DNA sequence: TGTGCCAGCAGAAGGACAGGGGAGGGCATTCAGTACTTC. Residues: CASRRTGEGIQYF.

This chain links TRBV28 with TRBJ2-1; D may be TRBD1 (6 bases). This CDR3 has 13 residues. V lost 7 bases and J lost 5, with 12 bases in between. Germline V gene lookup returns CDR1 MDHEN and CDR2 SYDVKM. The CDR3 bases are TGTGCCAGCACTGGGACATTCAACAATGAGCAGTTCTTC. It codes for CASTGTFNNEQFF.

This chain uses TRBV2 with TRBJ2-7; perhaps TRBD2 as D (5 bases). V was cut by 3 bases and J by 4 bases, with 16 bases left in between. Germline V gene lookup returns CDR1 SNHLY and CDR2 FYNNEI. The CDR3 has 15 amino acids. The CDR3, as DNA: TGTGCCAGCAGTGATTTCCCGGGGAAAAGGTACGAGCAGTACTTC. Protein product: CASSDFPGKRYEQYF.

This clonotype was observed a few times. The V call is TRBV12-3 or TRBV12-4, the J call TRBJ1-2; D gene ambiguous. This CDR3 is built from 12 residues. V was shortened by 1 base and J by 8 bases, with 8 bases between the two germline ends. CDR3 loop: CASSLGRFGYTF. The CDR3 DNA follows: TGTGCCAGCAGTTTAGGTCGTTTCGGCTACACCTTC.

The chain combines TRBV7-2 with TRBJ2-7; 13 bases are a match to TRBD2. Germline CDR1 SGHTA, CDR2 FQGNSA. This CDR3 comprises 14 residues. Germline trimming cut 5 bases from V and 5 bases from J; bases unmatched to any gene: 3. The CDR3 DNA sequence: TGTGCCAGCAGCCACGGACTAGCGGGAGACGAGCAGTACTTC. Its protein product is CASSHGLAGDEQYF.

This clonotype has more than one count but fewer than ten. The CDR3 DNA reads as TGTGCCAGCAGCTTAAGGGCCGGGGTGTTGGGCACTGAAGCTTTCTTT. It is translated as CASSLRAGVLGTEAFF. This chain joins TRBV7-6 and TRBJ1-1; unclear D gene. Germline lookup yields CDR1 SGHVS and CDR2 FNYEAQ. V shed 2 bases and J shed 4 bases, with 17 bases lying between them. CDR3 length equals 16 residues.

V is TRBV10-2 and J is TRBJ2-6; the D call may be TRBD1 or TRBD2 (7 bases each). Germline V gene lookup returns CDR1 WSHSY and CDR2 SAAADI. CDR3 length: 20 residues. The V gene lost 4 bases and the J gene lost 4 bases, with 26 bases spanning the gap. In DNA form, the CDR3 reads TGCGCCAGCAGTGGCAGTTGGGAGGGGGCGAGACAGGTGGGGGCCAACGTCCTGACTTTC. Amino acid sequence: CASSGSWEGARQVGANVLTF.

CDR3 bases: TGTGCCTTACAACAGGGACATAACACTGAAGCTTTCTTT. Its protein is CALQQGHNTEAFF. The chain couples TRBV5-4 to TRBJ1-1; perhaps TRBD1 as D (6 bases). Trimming removed 10 bases at V and 2 bases at J, with 15 bases between. The germline CDR1 and CDR2 sequences are SGHNT and YYREEE (reference sequence). CDR3 length: 13 amino acids.

V and J are TRBV3-1 and TRBJ1-5, with D maybe TRBD1 (5 bases). V was trimmed by 0 bases and J by 3 bases, leaving 6 bases between them. CDR1 and CDR2 (germline): LGHDT, YNNKEL (reference sequence). This CDR3 is built from 14 residues. CDR3: CASSQEGDNQPQHF. Written as DNA, the CDR3 is TGTGCCAGCAGCCAAGAAGGGGACAATCAGCCCCAGCATTTT.

This clonotype was observed at least ten times. Written as DNA, the CDR3 is TGTGCCAGCAGCCAAGGCCCTAGTACAGATACGCAGTATTTT. Protein sequence: CASSQGPSTDTQYF. The rearrangement uses TRBV3-1 and TRBJ2-3; no firm D call. The CDR3 consists of 14 residues. The germline V gene encodes CDR1 LGHDT and CDR2 YNNKEL (reference sequence). Trimming shortened V by 1 base and J by 3 bases, and 8 bases separated the two germline ends.